The 8 T cell receptor beta chains listed next were all sequenced from one sample in a study of CD8+ T cells in alopecia areata. cDNA reverse transcribed from extracted RNA served as the sequencing template. Sequencing was performed with immunoSEQ multiplex PCR; in TCRdb, only in-frame clones are kept and a portion is missing. The table lists over 90,000 clones, about 60% of them singletons. The sample was CD4+ T cells sorted from blood. These receptors all come from a human donor in good health.

The chain links TRBV4-2 to TRBJ2-2; 7 positions agree with TRBD2. V lost 4 bases and J lost 1; bases outside the gene matches: 3. Germline-derived CDR1 and CDR2 are LGHNA and YNFKEQ. CDR3 length: 15 amino acids. In DNA form, the CDR3 reads TGTGCCAGCAGCCCCGGCGGGGGGAACACCGGGGAGCTGTTTTTT. Amino acids: CASSPGGGNTGELFF.

The chain uses TRBV11-2 and TRBJ2-6, with a possible D match to TRBD1 (6 bases). Germline V gene sequence: CDR1 SGHAT, CDR2 FQNNGV. Trimming pared 5 bases from V and 2 bases from J, leaving 7 bases between. This CDR3 comprises 14 residues. In nucleotides, the CDR3 is TGTGCCAGCAGCCACAGGGCTGGGGCCAACGTCCTGACTTTC. Translation gives CASSHRAGANVLTF.

The gene calls are TRBV6-1 and TRBJ2-6, with no clear D. The CDR3 is 15 amino acids. Trimming left V 6 bases short and J 1 base short, with 10 bases between. Germline CDR1 reads MNHNS; CDR2 reads SASEGT. CDR3: CASSHRVSGANVLTF. The CDR3 coding sequence is TGTGCCAGCAGCCACCGGGTGTCTGGGGCCAACGTCCTGACTTTC.

The chain carries TRBV28 and TRBJ2-2, with a possible D match to TRBD1 (6 bases). The germline V gene encodes CDR1 MDHEN and CDR2 SYDVKM. The V end lost 4 bases, the J end lost 0 bases, and 12 bases lay between the germline ends. The CDR3 loop spans 16 amino acids. The CDR3 loop is CASSSTGPPNTGELFF. For the CDR3, the DNA is TGTGCCAGCAGTTCTACAGGGCCTCCGAACACCGGGGAGCTGTTTTTT.

The rearrangement links TRBV2 to TRBJ2-5, with 9 bases matching TRBD1. The V segment lost 5 bases and the J segment 6 bases; nucleotides outside the gene matches: 10. CDR1 and CDR2 from the germline V gene are SNHLY and FYNNEI. CDR3 size: 15 residues. The CDR3, as DNA: TGTGCCAGCAGTTTTGTCAACGGACAGGGGCAGACCCAGTACTTC. Translated: CASSFVNGQGQTQYF. The full variable domain, completed using reference TRBV2 and TRBJ2-5, is EPEVTQTPSHQVTQMGQEVILRCVPISNHLYFYWYRQILGQKVEFLVSFYNNEISEKSEIFDDQFSVERPDGSNFTLKIRSTKLEDSAMYFCASSFVNGQGQTQYFGPGTRLLVL.

The J gene is TRBJ2-7, the V gene TRBV7-2, with TRBD2 matching 10 bases. Germline trimming cut 5 bases from V and 7 bases from J; bases unmatched to any gene: 11. CDR3 length equals 15 residues. CDR1 SGHTA and CDR2 FQGNSA come from the germline V gene. The DNA for the CDR3 is TGTGCCAGCAGCCATAGCGGGGGGTTAATACGAGAGCAGTACTTC. This encodes CASSHSGGLIREQYF.

This clone was seen many times. The CDR3 here is CASSLRQQNNEQFF. The CDR3 nucleotides read TGTGCCAGCAGCTTGAGACAGCAAAACAATGAGCAGTTCTTC. The chain uses TRBV7-2 and TRBJ2-1; tentatively, D is TRBD1 (5 bases). Trimming pared 3 bases from V and 5 bases from J, leaving 11 bases between. The CDR3 covers 14 residues. Germline assignment: CDR1 SGHTA and CDR2 FQGNSA.

This clone has a handful of counts. The chain couples TRBV11-1 to TRBJ2-1; 7 bases map to TRBD1. From germline, CDR1 is SGHAT and CDR2 FQDESV (reference sequence). The CDR3 runs 18 residues. V gave up 0 bases and J gave up 3 bases; unmatched junction bases: 11. The CDR3 region has the DNA TGTGCCAGCAGCTTAGCGCTACTAAGACAGGGCTTCTACAATGAGCAGTTCTTC. It translates to CASSLALLRQGFYNEQFF.